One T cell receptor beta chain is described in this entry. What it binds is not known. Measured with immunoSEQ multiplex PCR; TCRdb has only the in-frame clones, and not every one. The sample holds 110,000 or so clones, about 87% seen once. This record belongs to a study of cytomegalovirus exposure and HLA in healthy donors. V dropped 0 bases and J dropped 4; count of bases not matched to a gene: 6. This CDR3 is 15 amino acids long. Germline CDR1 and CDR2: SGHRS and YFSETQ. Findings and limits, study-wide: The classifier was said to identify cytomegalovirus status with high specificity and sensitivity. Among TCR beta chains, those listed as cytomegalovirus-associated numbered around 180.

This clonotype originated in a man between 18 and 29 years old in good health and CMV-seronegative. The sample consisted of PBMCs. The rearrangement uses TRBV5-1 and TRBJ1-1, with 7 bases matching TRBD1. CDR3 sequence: CASSLGNRDSTEAFF. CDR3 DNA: TGCGCCAGCAGCTTGGGCAACCGGGACAGCACTGAAGCTTTCTTT.